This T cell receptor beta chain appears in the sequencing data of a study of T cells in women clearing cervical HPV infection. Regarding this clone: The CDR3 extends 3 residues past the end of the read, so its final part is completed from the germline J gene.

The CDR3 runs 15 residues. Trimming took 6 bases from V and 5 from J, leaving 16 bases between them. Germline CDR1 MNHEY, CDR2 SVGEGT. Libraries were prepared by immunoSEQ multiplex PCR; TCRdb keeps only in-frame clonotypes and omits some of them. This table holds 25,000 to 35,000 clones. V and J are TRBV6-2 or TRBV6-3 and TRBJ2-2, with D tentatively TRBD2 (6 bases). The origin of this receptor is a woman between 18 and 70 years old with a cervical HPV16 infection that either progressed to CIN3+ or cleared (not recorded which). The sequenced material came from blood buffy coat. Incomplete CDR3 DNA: TGTGCCAGCAGAGACGGAGGGCCGGAAACCGGGGAG. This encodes CASRDGGPETGE. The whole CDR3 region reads CASRDGGPETGELFF.